The entry below gives a single T cell receptor (beta chain) sequence along with its context. Its antigen remains unidentified. This sample was taken from a study of monozygotic twins with inflammatory bowel disease. Study observations and caveats: Patients with IBD had less TCRbeta diversity (inverse Simpson) than their healthy co-twins.

Germline V gene sequence: CDR1 SGHTA, CDR2 FQGNSA. The CDR3 length is 17 residues. PCR of TCRalpha and TCRbeta cDNA was nested, with two rounds of around 15 and 9 cycles. Reprocessing the 5' RACE reads, TCRdb reports a single entry for every CDR3 protein and omits DNA. The listing records about 300,000 distinct CDR3 sequences. V gene TRBV7-2 combines with J gene TRBJ2-7; TCRdb gives TRBD2 as the D gene, but with no DNA this cannot be confirmed. This TCR was recovered from a human donor with ulcerative colitis or Crohn's disease, or a healthy co-twin of an affected twin (not recorded which). The specimen was blood. CDR3 in amino acids: CASSFWASSARPYEQYF.